This T cell receptor beta chain was recorded in a study of blood T cells in healthy people across ages. Study-wide points: Getting older went along with TCR beta diversity per million T cells dropping roughly linearly.

A second PCR, run for about 6 to 12 cycles, used a sample-barcoded 5' primer plus a J-beta primer mix. TCRdb fed the 5' RACE reads into MiXCR, producing one record per CDR3 protein. Of roughly 700,000 distinct CDR3 sequences in the sample, approximately 25% are singletons; the top ten hold 9% to 9.5%. For this clonotype: The antigen is unknown.

Trimming took off 2 bases at V and 1 base at J, with 10 bases between the two ends. Germline assignment: CDR1 SGHDT and CDR2 YYEEEE. The CDR3 spans 14 residues. These same records also appear under a second study, on T cells of mothers and their children. This second study says: A few mothers and their six children, all healthy Caucasians, donated. RNA that had been extracted went wholly into cDNA synthesis, at about 1.5 ug per 15 ul. During the second PCR, the M1S primer introduced sample barcodes along with 2-4 random nucleotides.

This chain connects TRBV5-6 to TRBJ2-7; maybe TRBD1 (5 bases). Sequences were obtained from blood. The sequence was obtained from a boy aged 5-17 years in good health. CDR3 DNA sequence: TGTGCCAGCAGCTTCAGGACAAATTCCTACGAGCAGTACTTC. Amino acids: CASSFRTNSYEQYF.